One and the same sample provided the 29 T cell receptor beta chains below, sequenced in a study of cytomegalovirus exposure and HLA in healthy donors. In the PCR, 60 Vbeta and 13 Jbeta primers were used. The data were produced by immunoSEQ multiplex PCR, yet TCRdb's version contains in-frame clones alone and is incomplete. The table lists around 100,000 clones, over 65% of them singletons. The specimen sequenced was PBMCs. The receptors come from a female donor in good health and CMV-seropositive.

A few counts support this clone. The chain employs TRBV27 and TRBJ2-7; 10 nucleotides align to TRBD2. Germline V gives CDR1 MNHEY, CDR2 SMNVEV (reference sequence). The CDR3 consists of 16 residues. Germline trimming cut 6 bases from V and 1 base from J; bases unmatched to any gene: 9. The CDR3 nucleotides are TGTGCCAGCAGCGTCCGGTGGACTAGCGGTTCCTACGAGCAGTACTTC. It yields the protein CASSVRWTSGSYEQYF.

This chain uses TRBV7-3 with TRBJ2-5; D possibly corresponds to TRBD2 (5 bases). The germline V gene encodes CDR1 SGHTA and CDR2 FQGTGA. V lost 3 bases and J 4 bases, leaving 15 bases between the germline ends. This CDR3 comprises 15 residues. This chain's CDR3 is CASSFNLLEGETQYF. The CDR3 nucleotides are TGTGCCAGCAGCTTCAATCTACTAGAAGGAGAGACCCAGTACTTC.

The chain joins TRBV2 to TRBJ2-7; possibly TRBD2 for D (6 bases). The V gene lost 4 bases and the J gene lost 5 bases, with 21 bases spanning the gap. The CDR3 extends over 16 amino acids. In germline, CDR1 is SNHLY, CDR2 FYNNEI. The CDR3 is CASSGGAGRRINEQYF. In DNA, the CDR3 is TGTGCCAGCAGTGGAGGGGCGGGAAGGCGTATAAACGAGCAGTACTTC.

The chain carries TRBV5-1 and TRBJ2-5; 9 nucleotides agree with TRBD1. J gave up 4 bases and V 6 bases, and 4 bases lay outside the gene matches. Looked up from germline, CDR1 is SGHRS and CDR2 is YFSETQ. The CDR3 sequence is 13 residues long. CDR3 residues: CASTRDRAETQYF. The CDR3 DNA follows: TGCGCCAGCACCCGGGACAGGGCAGAGACCCAGTACTTC.

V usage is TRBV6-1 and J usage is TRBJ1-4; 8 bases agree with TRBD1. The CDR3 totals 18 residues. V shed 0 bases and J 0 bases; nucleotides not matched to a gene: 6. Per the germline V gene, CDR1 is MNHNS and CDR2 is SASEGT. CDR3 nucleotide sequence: TGTGCCAGCAGTGAAGCCGACAGGGGCCTCGCAACTAATGAAAAACTGTTTTTT. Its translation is CASSEADRGLATNEKLFF.

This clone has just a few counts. The DNA for the CDR3 is TGCGCCAGCAGCTTGGGGCAGGGAGGGAACACTGAAGCTTTCTTT. Translating gives CASSLGQGGNTEAFF. V is TRBV5-1 and J is TRBJ1-1; possible D gene TRBD1, 5 bases. The germline V and J ends were trimmed by 0 bases and 1 base, with 10 bases remaining between them. The CDR3 length is 15 residues. Germline V gene sequence: CDR1 SGHRS, CDR2 YFSETQ.

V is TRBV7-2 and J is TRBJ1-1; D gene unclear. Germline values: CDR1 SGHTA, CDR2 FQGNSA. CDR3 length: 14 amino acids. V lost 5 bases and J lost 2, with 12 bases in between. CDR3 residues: CASSNRRGNTEAFF. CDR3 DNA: TGTGCCAGCAGCAACCGCCGGGGTAACACTGAAGCTTTCTTT.

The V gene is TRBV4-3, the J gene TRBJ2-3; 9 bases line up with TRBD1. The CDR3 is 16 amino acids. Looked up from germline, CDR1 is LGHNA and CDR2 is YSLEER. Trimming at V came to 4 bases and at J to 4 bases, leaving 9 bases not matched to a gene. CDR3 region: CASSRPGTGSADTQYF. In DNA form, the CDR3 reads TGCGCCAGCAGCCGCCCCGGGACAGGGTCGGCAGATACGCAGTATTTT.

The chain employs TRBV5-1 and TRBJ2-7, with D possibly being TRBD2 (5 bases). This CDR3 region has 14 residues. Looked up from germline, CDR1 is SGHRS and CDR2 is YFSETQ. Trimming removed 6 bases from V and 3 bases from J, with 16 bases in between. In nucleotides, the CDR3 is TGCGCCAGCACCGTCATTCCGGGGAGCTACGAGCAGTACTTC. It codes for CASTVIPGSYEQYF.

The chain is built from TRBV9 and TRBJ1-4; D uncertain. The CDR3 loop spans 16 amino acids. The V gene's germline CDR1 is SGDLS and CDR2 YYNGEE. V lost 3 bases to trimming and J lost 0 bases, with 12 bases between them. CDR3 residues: CASSGGHSTTNEKLFF. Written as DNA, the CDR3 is TGTGCCAGCAGCGGAGGCCATTCCACAACTAATGAAAAACTGTTTTTT.

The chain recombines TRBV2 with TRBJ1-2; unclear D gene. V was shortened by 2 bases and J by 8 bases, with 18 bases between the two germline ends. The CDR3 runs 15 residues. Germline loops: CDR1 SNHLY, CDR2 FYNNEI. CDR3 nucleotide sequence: TGTGCCAGCAGTGAAAGGTTTAGGAGTCCGGGGGGCTACACCTTC. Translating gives CASSERFRSPGGYTF.

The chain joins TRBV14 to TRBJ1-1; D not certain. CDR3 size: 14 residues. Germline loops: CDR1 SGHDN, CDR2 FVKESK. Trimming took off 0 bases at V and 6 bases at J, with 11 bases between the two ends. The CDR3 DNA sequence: TGTGCCAGCAGCCAAGATCTGGCGAGGGCTGAAGCTTTCTTT. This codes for CASSQDLARAEAFF.

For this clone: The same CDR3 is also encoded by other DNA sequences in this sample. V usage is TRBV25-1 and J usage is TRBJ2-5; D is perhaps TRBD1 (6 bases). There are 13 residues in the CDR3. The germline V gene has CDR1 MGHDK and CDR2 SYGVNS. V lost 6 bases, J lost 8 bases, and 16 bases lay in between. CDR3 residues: CASRNRVLETQYF. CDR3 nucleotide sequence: TGTGCCAGCAGGAACAGGGTCCTAGAAACCCAGTACTTC.

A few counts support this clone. DNA for the CDR3: TGTGCCAGCAACCCCACTATAGCGGGAGGAGGGCCCTACAATGAGCAGTTCTTC. Translated: CASNPTIAGGGPYNEQFF. The genes are TRBV7-9 and TRBJ2-1, with 10 bases lining up with TRBD2. Germline V gives CDR1 SEHNR, CDR2 FQNEAQ (reference sequence). The CDR3 runs 18 residues. The J segment lost 2 bases and the V segment lost 7 bases, leaving 14 bases of the junction unmatched.

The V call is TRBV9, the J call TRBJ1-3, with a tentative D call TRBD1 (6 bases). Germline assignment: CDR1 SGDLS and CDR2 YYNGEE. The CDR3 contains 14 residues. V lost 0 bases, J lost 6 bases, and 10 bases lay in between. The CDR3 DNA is TGTGCCAGCAGCGTAGGGGGGGGCTCAAACACCATATATTTT. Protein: CASSVGGGSNTIYF.

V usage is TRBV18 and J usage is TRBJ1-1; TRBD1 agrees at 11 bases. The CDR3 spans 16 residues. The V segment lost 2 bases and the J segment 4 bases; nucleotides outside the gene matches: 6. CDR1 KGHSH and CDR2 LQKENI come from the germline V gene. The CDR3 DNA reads TGTGCCAGCTCACCATTAGGACAGGGGGCAGGCACTGAAGCTTTCTTT. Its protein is CASSPLGQGAGTEAFF.

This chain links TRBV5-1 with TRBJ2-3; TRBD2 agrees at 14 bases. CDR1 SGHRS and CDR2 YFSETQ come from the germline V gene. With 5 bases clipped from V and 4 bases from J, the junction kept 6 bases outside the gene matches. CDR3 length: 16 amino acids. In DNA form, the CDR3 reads TGCGCCAGCAGACGACTAGCGGGAGGGCCTTCAGATACGCAGTATTTT. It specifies CASRRLAGGPSDTQYF.

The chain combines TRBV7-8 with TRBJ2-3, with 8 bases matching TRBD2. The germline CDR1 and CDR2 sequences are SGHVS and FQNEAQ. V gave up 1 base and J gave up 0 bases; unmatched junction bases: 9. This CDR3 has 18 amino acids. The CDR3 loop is CASSLGLSGGMSTDTQYF. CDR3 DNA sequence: TGTGCCAGCAGCTTAGGACTGAGCGGGGGTATGAGCACAGATACGCAGTATTTT.

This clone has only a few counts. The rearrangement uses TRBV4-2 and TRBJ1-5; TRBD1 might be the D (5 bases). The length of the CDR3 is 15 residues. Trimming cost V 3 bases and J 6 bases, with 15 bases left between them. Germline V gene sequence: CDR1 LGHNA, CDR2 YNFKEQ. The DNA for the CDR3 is TGTGCCAGCAGCCACCTACAGGTTGGACGTCAGCCCCAGCATTTT. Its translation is CASSHLQVGRQPQHF.

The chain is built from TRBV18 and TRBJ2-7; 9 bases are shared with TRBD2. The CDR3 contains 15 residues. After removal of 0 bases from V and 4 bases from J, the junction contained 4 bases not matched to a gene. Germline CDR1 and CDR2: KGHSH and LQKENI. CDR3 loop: CASSPPASGIYEQYF. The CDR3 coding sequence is TGTGCCAGCTCACCACCTGCTAGCGGGATATACGAGCAGTACTTC.

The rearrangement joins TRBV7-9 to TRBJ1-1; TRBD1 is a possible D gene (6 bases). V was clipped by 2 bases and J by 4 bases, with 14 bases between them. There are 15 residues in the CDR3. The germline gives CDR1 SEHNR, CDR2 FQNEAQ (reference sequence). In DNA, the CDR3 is TGTGCCAGCAGCTTACTGGGGGGGCGAAGCACTGAAGCTTTCTTT. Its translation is CASSLLGGRSTEAFF.

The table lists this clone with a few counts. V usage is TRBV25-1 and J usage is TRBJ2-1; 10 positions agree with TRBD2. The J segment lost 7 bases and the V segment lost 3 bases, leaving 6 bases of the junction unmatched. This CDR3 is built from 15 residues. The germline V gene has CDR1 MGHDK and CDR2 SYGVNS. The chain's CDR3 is CASSDSLAGYNEQFF. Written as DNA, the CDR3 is TGTGCCAGCAGTGACTCACTAGCGGGGTATAATGAGCAGTTCTTC.

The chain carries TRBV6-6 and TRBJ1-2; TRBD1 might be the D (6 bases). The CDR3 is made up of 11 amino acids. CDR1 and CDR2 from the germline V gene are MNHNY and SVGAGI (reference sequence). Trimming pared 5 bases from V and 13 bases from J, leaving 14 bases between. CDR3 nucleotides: TGTGCCAGCAGTGGAAGACAGGCAGGCACCTTC. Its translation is CASSGRQAGTF.

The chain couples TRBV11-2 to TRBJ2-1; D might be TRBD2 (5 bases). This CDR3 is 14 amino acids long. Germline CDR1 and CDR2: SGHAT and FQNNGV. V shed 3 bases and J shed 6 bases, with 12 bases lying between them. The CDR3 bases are TGTGCCAGCAGCTTTAGCGACCATGGCAATGAGCAGTTCTTC. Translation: CASSFSDHGNEQFF.

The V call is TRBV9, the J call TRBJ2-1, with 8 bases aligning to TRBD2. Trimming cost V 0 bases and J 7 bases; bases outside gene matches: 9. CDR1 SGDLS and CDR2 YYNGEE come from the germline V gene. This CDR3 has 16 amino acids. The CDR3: CASSVVAGGPGNEQFF. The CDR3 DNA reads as TGTGCCAGCAGCGTAGTTGCGGGGGGTCCTGGGAATGAGCAGTTCTTC.

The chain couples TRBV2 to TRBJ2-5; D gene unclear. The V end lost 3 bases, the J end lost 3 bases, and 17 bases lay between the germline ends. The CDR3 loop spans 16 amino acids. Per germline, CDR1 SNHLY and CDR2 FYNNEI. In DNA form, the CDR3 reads TGTGCCAGCAGTGATGGGTTTGTATTCAGGAAAGAGACCCAGTACTTC. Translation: CASSDGFVFRKETQYF.

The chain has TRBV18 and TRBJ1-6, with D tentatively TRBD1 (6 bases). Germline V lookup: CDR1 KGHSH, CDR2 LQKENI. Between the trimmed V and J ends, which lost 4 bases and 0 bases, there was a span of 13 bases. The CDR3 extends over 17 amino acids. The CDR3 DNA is TGTGCCAGCTCACAATTACAGGGATCCTCCTATAATTCACCCCTCCACTTT. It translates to CASSQLQGSSYNSPLHF. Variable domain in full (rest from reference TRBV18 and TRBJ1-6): NAGVMQNPRHLVRRRGQEARLRCSPMKGHSHVYWYRQLPEEGLKFMVYLQKENIIDESGMPKERFSAEFPKEGPSILRIQQVVRGDSAAYFCASSQLQGSSYNSPLHFGNGTRLTVT.

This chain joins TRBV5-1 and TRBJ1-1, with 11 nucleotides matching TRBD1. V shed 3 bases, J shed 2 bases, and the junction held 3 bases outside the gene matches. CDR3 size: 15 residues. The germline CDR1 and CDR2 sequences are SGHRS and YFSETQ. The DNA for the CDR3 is TGCGCCAGCAGCTGGGGGACAGGGGGAAACACTGAAGCTTTCTTT. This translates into CASSWGTGGNTEAFF.

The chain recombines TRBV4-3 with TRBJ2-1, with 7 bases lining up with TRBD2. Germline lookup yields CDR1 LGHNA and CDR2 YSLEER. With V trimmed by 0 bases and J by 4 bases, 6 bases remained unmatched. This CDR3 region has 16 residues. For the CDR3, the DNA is TGCGCCAGCAGCCAAGATACGGCTAGCGGTTACAATGAGCAGTTCTTC. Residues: CASSQDTASGYNEQFF.